This T cell receptor (beta chain) was captured in a study of Ad26.COV2.S vaccination and SARS-CoV-2 variants (dated by TCRdb to the early 2020s). Study-level background: Donors in the vaccine arm were drawn from COV1001, a multicentre, randomized, double-blind, placebo-controlled phase I-IIa trial testing Ad26.COV2.S in healthy adults. TCRbeta repertoire sequencing was used to assess the specificity and breadth of SARS-CoV-2-reactive T cell receptors after Ad26.COV2.S vaccination. Dosing of Ad26.COV2.S was intramuscular, at either 5x10^10 or 1x10^11 viral particles, delivered as one shot or as two shots spaced 56 days apart. A total of 32 samples were included in the TCR-sequenced set, comprising about 20 Ad26.COV2.S vaccine recipients, 5 placebo recipients and 8 SARS-CoV-2 convalescent individuals. Throughout the experiments and outcome assessment, investigators stayed blinded to trial group allocation. Trial participants were randomized into five groups of five, in which low-dose or high-dose Ad26.COV2.S was given once or twice, or placebo was given on both occasions. Paper-wide results and their limitations: The study was not powered to compare responses between vaccine doses or regimens. After vaccination, spike-specific CD8+ and CD4+ T cell responses were reported to show substantial breadth. The authors noted that total T cell responses may have been underestimated by the TCR breadth and depth analyses. Ad26.COV2.S recipients had higher spike-specific TCR breadth than placebo recipients (P = 0.0014). Comparable non-spike TCR breadth was observed between vaccine and placebo recipients, consistent with only spike being contained in the vaccine.

As regards this clone: It lacks a known antigen. Qualities for individual bases were not recorded, and no much larger clone is one base off.

TCRbeta CDR3 regions were sequenced with the immunoSEQ Assay. After extraction, genomic DNA underwent amplification by bias-controlled multiplex PCR, followed by high-throughput sequencing. The published analysis was carried out like this. Collapsing and filtering of sequences were performed to quantify the absolute abundance of each unique TCRbeta CDR3 region. T cell fraction was estimated by normalizing TCRbeta template counts to usable DNA, with usable DNA measured through amplification of reference genes found in all nucleated cells. Repertoire TCRs were annotated as SARS-CoV-2-specific by exact matching of V gene, CDR3 amino acid sequence and J gene to a known reactive TCR set. MIRA supplied the reference SARS-CoV-2 TCR set, which was filtered for enrichment in COVID-19-positive ImmuneCODE repertoires so that public or cross-reactive TCRs were removed. Using the MIRA antigens, annotated TCRs were further analysed by specific ORF or by position within an ORF. Depth was the summed frequency of annotated unique rearrangements, while breadth was defined as annotated unique rearrangements over total unique productive rearrangements. Two-sided Wilcoxon rank-sum tests were applied when comparing TCR breadth between groups. Sourced from immuneACCESS, this table was stored by TCRdb with only in-frame sequences that have V and J called. A share of the clones is absent; for the studies checked, an unresolved V gene accounts for under half, and the remainder has no known explanation. V and J calls and clone size come straight from that table; D and trimming were deduced from the DNA. This sample lists some 390,000 clones; 70% to 90% were detected once. The ten largest clones add up to 1.5% to 2% of the sample.

Taken with the paper, the label for treatment or condition translates to: about 20 received Ad26.COV2.S at low or high dose, single or two shots; five or six received placebo; per-sample allocation not given. For vaccine and placebo recipients, repertoires were sequenced using samples collected on day 63 after the first injection. Between 29 July and 7 August 2020, Cohort 1b enrolled some 25 adults aged 18-55 years at one site in Boston, USA. Ad26.COV2.S was a replication-incompetent adenovirus type 26 vector expressing a prefusion-stabilized SARS-CoV-2 spike protein from the original Wuhan strain. V is shortened by 3 bases, J by 1 base, and the region joining them spans 9 bases. The cysteine opens and the phenylalanine closes a CDR3 of 14 amino acids. Kept here is only the CDR3 DNA, which spans 42 bases and is read in frame from base 1. Per the germline V gene, SGHTA is the CDR1 and FQGNSA is the CDR2.

Recombination joined TRBV7-2 with TRBJ1-1; TRBD1 is a possible D gene, resting on 5 matching bases. The source is a person aged 18-65 years who received the Ad26.COV2.S COVID-19 vaccine or a placebo. The specimen was peripheral blood, collected in a trial of Ad26.COV2.S vaccine versus placebo. The base sequence is TGTGCCAGCAGCTTGGGACGGGCGAACACTGAAGCTTTCTTT. It specifies CASSLGRANTEAFF.